One and the same sample provided the 28 T cell receptor beta chains below, sequenced in a study of radiotherapy plus CTLA-4 blockade in lung cancer. Libraries were prepared by immunoSEQ multiplex PCR; TCRdb keeps only in-frame clonotypes and omits some of them. The sample has 60,000 to 70,000 clones; roughly 85% are singletons. The sample was peripheral blood, taken from a patient treated with radiotherapy plus ipilimumab. These receptors all stem from a human donor with non-small cell lung cancer who had a complete response to radiotherapy plus ipilimumab.

This clone was seen just once. The J gene is TRBJ1-5, the V gene TRBV5-6, with D hard to call. Germline CDR1 is SGHDT and CDR2 is YYEEEE. V dropped 6 bases and J dropped 0 bases, with 19 bases sitting between them. This CDR3 has 17 residues. The CDR3 reads CASTPCPGPYSNQPQHF. CDR3 nucleotide sequence: TGTGCCAGCACCCCCTGTCCGGGCCCCTATAGCAATCAGCCCCAGCATTTT.

This chain connects TRBV11-2 to TRBJ2-1; D unresolved. The V end lost 2 bases, the J end lost 5 bases, and 4 bases lay between the germline ends. The CDR3 consists of 12 residues. The germline CDR1 and CDR2 sequences are SGHAT and FQNNGV. CDR3 bases: TGTGCCAGCAGCTTATGGAACAATGAGCAGTTCTTC. Translated, it gives CASSLWNNEQFF.

The V gene is TRBV4-3, the J gene TRBJ1-1; TRBD1 matches at 8 bases. This CDR3 spans 13 amino acids. With 3 bases clipped from V and 10 bases from J, the junction kept 7 bases outside the gene matches. CDR1 LGHNA and CDR2 YSLEER come from the germline V gene. CDR3 protein: CASSQAGGLVAFF. CDR3 nucleotides: TGCGCCAGCAGCCAGGCAGGGGGCCTGGTAGCTTTCTTT.

The V call is TRBV30, the J call TRBJ1-1; D uncertain. The V end lost 0 bases, the J end lost 5 bases, and 13 bases lay between the germline ends. This CDR3 is built from 14 residues. Germline loops: CDR1 GTSNPN, CDR2 SVGIG (reference sequence). The CDR3 protein is CAWSVGRRRTEAFF. The CDR3 DNA sequence: TGTGCCTGGAGTGTAGGGCGAAGACGGACTGAAGCTTTCTTT.

The rearrangement links TRBV4-2 to TRBJ1-2; maybe TRBD1 (6 bases). Trimming removed 1 base at V and 6 bases at J, with 12 bases between. CDR1 and CDR2 from the germline V gene are LGHNA and YNFKEQ. This CDR3 has 14 residues. CDR3 region: CASSQVIQGHGYTF. The CDR3 DNA reads TGTGCCAGCAGCCAAGTGATACAGGGTCATGGCTACACCTTC.

The chain employs TRBV27 and TRBJ2-7; 8 bases map to TRBD1. The germline V gene has CDR1 MNHEY and CDR2 SMNVEV (reference sequence). The CDR3 sequence is 15 residues long. The V segment lost 6 bases and the J segment 2 bases; nucleotides outside the gene matches: 9. CDR3 in amino acids: CASSSEGQATYEQYF. CDR3 DNA sequence: TGTGCCAGCAGCAGCGAGGGACAGGCGACCTACGAGCAGTACTTC.

In its sample, this clone was seen once. This rearrangement joins TRBV27 to TRBJ2-1, with 7 bases identical to TRBD1. This CDR3 is 16 amino acids long. The trim removed 3 bases at V and 4 bases at J, leaving 9 bases unmatched. The germline CDR1 and CDR2 sequences are MNHEY and SMNVEV (reference sequence). The CDR3, as DNA: TGTGCCAGCAGTTTGTACAGGGGCTTGCTTTACAATGAGCAGTTCTTC. Translation: CASSLYRGLLYNEQFF.

This clone appeared a few times. The rearrangement uses TRBV2 and TRBJ2-6, with unresolved D. Germline lookup yields CDR1 SNHLY and CDR2 FYNNEI. Deletions cut 0 bases from V and 0 bases from J, with 6 bases between. This CDR3 comprises 16 residues. As DNA, the CDR3 is TGTGCCAGCAGTGAAGCCGCCCTCTCTGGGGCCAACGTCCTGACTTTC. Amino acid sequence: CASSEAALSGANVLTF.

V gene TRBV2 combines with J gene TRBJ2-5; D is unresolved. Per the germline V gene, CDR1 is SNHLY and CDR2 is FYNNEI. The germline V and J ends were trimmed by 5 bases and 2 bases, with 9 bases remaining between them. The CDR3 runs to 13 residues. CDR3 DNA sequence: TGTGCCAGCAGTCAAGAAGGTCAAGAGACCCAGTACTTC. Translated: CASSQEGQETQYF.

This chain links TRBV6-1 with TRBJ2-2; 7 positions agree with TRBD1. The CDR3 length is 13 residues. From germline, CDR1 is MNHNS and CDR2 SASEGT. Germline trimming cut 9 bases from V and 3 bases from J; bases unmatched to any gene: 4. The DNA of the CDR3 is TGTGCCAGGAGGGACAGTTACACCGGGGAGCTGTTTTTT. It codes for CARRDSYTGELFF.

V and J are TRBV18 and TRBJ2-2, with 9 nucleotides matching TRBD1. V was clipped by 2 bases and J by 7 bases; unmatched bases: 11. Germline CDR1 KGHSH, CDR2 LQKENI. This CDR3 contains 17 residues. DNA for the CDR3: TGTGCCAGCTCACCAGTCACGGGGACAGGGAGTAGCGGGGAGCTGTTTTTT. Translation gives CASSPVTGTGSSGELFF. Based on the CDR3 plus reference TRBV18 and TRBJ2-2, the full variable domain is NAGVMQNPRHLVRRRGQEARLRCSPMKGHSHVYWYRQLPEEGLKFMVYLQKENIIDESGMPKERFSAEFPKEGPSILRIQQVVRGDSAAYFCASSPVTGTGSSGELFFGEGSRLTVL.

J is TRBJ1-2 and V is TRBV27; D not certain. The CDR3 spans 14 residues. Germline CDR1 and CDR2: MNHEY and SMNVEV (reference sequence). The V gene lost 0 bases and the J gene lost 6 bases, with 11 bases spanning the gap. The CDR3 is CASSLSAVSNGYTF. CDR3 DNA: TGTGCCAGCAGTTTATCCGCGGTCAGCAATGGCTACACCTTC.

The rearrangement links TRBV25-1 to TRBJ1-1; TRBD1 aligns across 8 bases. Per germline, CDR1 MGHDK and CDR2 SYGVNS. This CDR3 is built from 14 residues. The J segment lost 5 bases and the V segment lost 4 bases, leaving 6 bases of the junction unmatched. CDR3 sequence (DNA): TGTGCCAGCAGTGCCAGCAGGGGGCAGACTGAAGCTTTCTTT. It yields the protein CASSASRGQTEAFF.

The V and J genes are TRBV2 and TRBJ1-4, with D uncertain. The V end lost 10 bases, the J end lost 0 bases, and 21 bases lay between the germline ends. Germline V gene sequence: CDR1 SNHLY, CDR2 FYNNEI. This CDR3 has 17 amino acids. The CDR3 sequence is CATNKEGTGATNEKLFF. CDR3 nucleotides: TGTGCCACCAACAAGGAGGGAACGGGCGCAACTAATGAAAAACTGTTTTTT. Looking up the rest from reference TRBV2 and TRBJ1-4 gives the full variable domain: EPEVTQTPSHQVTQMGQEVILRCVPISNHLYFYWYRQILGQKVEFLVSFYNNEISEKSEIFDDQFSVERPDGSNFTLKIRSTKLEDSAMYFCATNKEGTGATNEKLFFGSGTQLSVL.

The chain combines TRBV19 with TRBJ2-3; D is unclear. This CDR3 contains 11 residues. CDR1 and CDR2 from the germline V gene are LNHDA and SQIVND (reference sequence). CDR3 region: CACAGTDTQYF. CDR3 DNA: TGTGCATGTGCAGGCACAGATACGCAGTATTTT.

The chain joins TRBV29-1 to TRBJ1-2; perhaps TRBD1 as D (6 bases). The germline V and J ends were trimmed by 5 bases and 3 bases, with 13 bases remaining between them. This CDR3 region has 13 residues. Germline V lookup: CDR1 SQVTM, CDR2 ANQGSEA. This CDR3 reads CSVTNAGDYGYTF. Written as DNA, the CDR3 is TGCAGCGTTACTAACGCAGGGGACTATGGCTACACCTTC.

The chain carries TRBV11-2 and TRBJ1-1, with 7 bases that match TRBD1. This CDR3 has 18 amino acids. Trimming at V came to 0 bases and at J to 3 bases, leaving 13 bases not matched to a gene. The germline gives CDR1 SGHAT, CDR2 FQNNGV. The CDR3 reads CASSLEGQTTLTDTEAFF. The CDR3 bases are TGTGCCAGCAGCTTAGAGGGACAGACCACACTAACGGACACTGAAGCTTTCTTT.

The chain uses TRBV6-6 and TRBJ2-6; D not certain. The length of the CDR3 is 15 residues. Germline lookup yields CDR1 MNHNY and CDR2 SVGAGI (reference sequence). The ends were cut back, 7 bases at V and 0 bases at J, with 10 bases in the middle. The CDR3 here is CASTAGDSGANVLTF. CDR3 nucleotides: TGTGCCAGCACTGCAGGAGACTCTGGGGCCAACGTCCTGACTTTC.

This clone qualifies as medium-sized. The sample has other DNA sequences that encode this CDR3 too. This chain connects TRBV18 to TRBJ2-1; a possible D gene is TRBD1 (6 bases). Trimming shortened V by 0 bases and J by 0 bases, and 6 bases separated the two germline ends. This CDR3 comprises 15 residues. Germline lookup yields CDR1 KGHSH and CDR2 LQKENI. This CDR3 reads CASSPPGHSYNEQFF. The CDR3 region has the DNA TGTGCCAGCTCACCACCGGGACACTCCTACAATGAGCAGTTCTTC.

The rearrangement joins TRBV9 to TRBJ2-3; 7 positions agree with TRBD2. From germline, CDR1 is SGDLS and CDR2 YYNGEE. The CDR3 runs 14 residues. Germline trimming cut 4 bases from V and 1 base from J; bases unmatched to any gene: 3. The CDR3, as DNA: TGTGCCAGCAGCCTTCTAGCGGGCACAGATACGCAGTATTTT. Translating gives CASSLLAGTDTQYF.

V gene TRBV10-3 combines with J gene TRBJ2-5; a possible D gene is TRBD1 (6 bases). Germline V gene data show CDR1 as ENHRY and CDR2 as SYGVKD. The CDR3 consists of 12 residues. Trimming left V 10 bases short and J 2 bases short, with 11 bases between. The CDR3 region is CASSQGQETQYF. For the CDR3, the DNA is TGTGCCAGCTCACAGGGACAAGAGACCCAGTACTTC.

This chain uses TRBV5-1 with TRBJ1-2; 7 positions match TRBD1. Losses at the gene ends were 4 bases for V and 2 bases for J; bases not matched to a gene: 5. The CDR3 is 14 residues long. Germline values: CDR1 SGHRS, CDR2 YFSETQ. The CDR3 nucleotides read TGCGCCAGCAGCGGAGGGACAGCAAACTATGGCTACACCTTC. It translates to CASSGGTANYGYTF.

The chain carries TRBV30 and TRBJ1-6, with 8 bases that match TRBD1. The CDR3 has 14 amino acids. V was clipped by 5 bases and J by 7 bases; unmatched bases: 7. The V gene's germline CDR1 is GTSNPN and CDR2 SVGIG (reference sequence). The CDR3 spells CAWDQGADNSPLHF. DNA for the CDR3: TGTGCCTGGGATCAGGGGGCGGACAATTCACCCCTCCACTTT.

The chain uses TRBV11-2 and TRBJ1-1, with a possible D match to TRBD1 (6 bases). V dropped 6 bases and J dropped 0 bases, with 14 bases sitting between them. Per the germline V gene, CDR1 is SGHAT and CDR2 is FQNNGV. The CDR3 totals 15 residues. CDR3 sequence: CASSYTGTLNTEAFF. The CDR3 DNA follows: TGTGCCAGCAGTTATACCGGGACATTGAACACTGAAGCTTTCTTT.

The chain recombines TRBV11-2 with TRBJ1-2, with D hard to call. The CDR3 length is 13 residues. V lost 1 base and J lost 7, with 10 bases in between. CDR1 SGHAT and CDR2 FQNNGV come from the germline V gene. CDR3 coding DNA: TGTGCCAGCAGCTTAGGCGGGGTTTCTGGCTACACCTTC. Its protein product is CASSLGGVSGYTF.

The V call is TRBV7-2, the J call TRBJ1-2, with a tentative D call TRBD1 (5 bases). The CDR3 is made up of 13 amino acids. Germline CDR1 is SGHTA and CDR2 is FQGNSA. Trimming removed 3 bases from V and 8 bases from J, with 13 bases in between. The chain's CDR3 is CASSFMGEGGYTF. The CDR3 nucleotides are TGTGCCAGCAGCTTTATGGGGGAGGGAGGCTACACCTTC.

This sequence joins TRBV5-1 and TRBJ1-5; weak D call: TRBD1 (5 bases). The CDR3 has 15 residues. Germline CDR1 reads SGHRS; CDR2 reads YFSETQ. The ends were cut back, 0 bases at V and 1 base at J, with 8 bases in the middle. The DNA for the CDR3 is TGCGCCAGCAGCTTGGATGGGGGAAGCAATCAGCCCCAGCATTTT. Translating gives CASSLDGGSNQPQHF.

This chain uses TRBV5-4 with TRBJ2-5; a possible D gene is TRBD1 (8 bases). From germline, CDR1 is SGHNT and CDR2 YYREEE (reference sequence). The CDR3 runs 14 residues. V lost 0 bases and J lost 7, with 13 bases in between. CDR3 sequence: CASSLENRGGTQYF. Here the CDR3 DNA reads TGTGCCAGCAGCTTGGAGAACAGGGGGGGGACCCAGTACTTC.